The 14 T cell receptor beta chains in this list originate from one sample, sequenced in a study of OX40 agonist ivuxolimab in advanced cancers. Here immunoSEQ multiplex PCR was the method, and the copy in TCRdb shows in-frame clones only, minus some. This table holds 20,000 to 25,000 clones, just under 85% found once. The source material was CD4+ or CD8+ T cells sorted from blood, sampled in a trial of the OX40 agonist ivuxolimab. The origin of the receptors is an adult with an advanced solid tumor such as melanoma, head and neck, liver or kidney cancer.

The chain uses TRBV6-4 and TRBJ2-7; 9 nucleotides line up with TRBD1. V shed 5 bases, J shed 3 bases, and the junction held 2 bases outside the gene matches. Germline V gene lookup returns CDR1 MRHNA and CDR2 SNTAGT. This CDR3 is built from 13 residues. This CDR3 is CASSPTGGYEQYF. The CDR3 nucleotides are TGTGCCAGCAGTCCGACAGGGGGCTACGAGCAGTACTTC.

V is TRBV6-5 and J is TRBJ2-1, with D perhaps TRBD2 (5 bases). V was clipped by 0 bases and J by 10 bases, with 19 bases between them. The CDR3 length is 16 residues. Germline assignment: CDR1 MNHEY and CDR2 SVGAGI. CDR3 bases: TGTGCCAGCAGTTACTCCCCGAGAGCGGCGATCAACGAGCAGTTCTTC. Translating gives CASSYSPRAAINEQFF.

This clone was counted once. The rearrangement uses TRBV4-1 and TRBJ2-1; 9 bases are a match to TRBD2. This CDR3 comprises 17 residues. In germline, CDR1 is MGHRA, CDR2 YSYEKL. After removal of 4 bases from V and 2 bases from J, the junction contained 9 bases not matched to a gene. The CDR3 DNA sequence: TGCGCCAGCAGCCGGGATGGAGCGGGGGGTGCCTACAATGAGCAGTTCTTC. Its protein product is CASSRDGAGGAYNEQFF.

Relative to its sample, this clone is medium-sized (0.01 to 0.1%). V and J are TRBV6-5 and TRBJ2-7; possible D gene TRBD2, 6 bases. Trimming took 0 bases from V and 7 from J, leaving 13 bases between them. Germline CDR1 MNHEY, CDR2 SVGAGI. The CDR3 extends over 14 amino acids. CDR3 nucleotide sequence: TGTGCCAGCAGTTACTCTATGGAGGGAGAGGAGCAGTACTTC. It yields the protein CASSYSMEGEEQYF.

J is TRBJ2-1 and V is TRBV5-1; tentative D call: TRBD2 (5 bases). V gave up 3 bases and J gave up 7 bases, with 11 bases separating them. Germline lookup yields CDR1 SGHRS and CDR2 YFSETQ. CDR3 length: 13 amino acids. CDR3 residues: CASSSLPGNEQFF. As DNA, the CDR3 is TGCGCCAGCAGCTCCCTCCCGGGGAATGAGCAGTTCTTC.

This chain uses TRBV19 with TRBJ2-7; D is possibly TRBD1 (6 bases). This CDR3 has 16 amino acids. Per the germline V gene, CDR1 is LNHDA and CDR2 is SQIVND (reference sequence). Between the trimmed V and J ends, which lost 4 bases and 0 bases, there was a span of 16 bases. The CDR3 sequence is CASSRTPGVGSYEQYF. CDR3 nucleotide sequence: TGTGCCAGTAGTAGGACCCCAGGGGTAGGCTCCTACGAGCAGTACTTC.

The chain carries TRBV12-5 and TRBJ2-3, with TRBD2 matching 12 bases. Looked up from germline, CDR1 is LGHNT and CDR2 is FRNRAP. Trimming took 1 base from V and 4 from J; bases not matched to a gene: 3. The CDR3 totals 16 residues. CDR3 protein: CASGLASGGEADTQYF. DNA of the CDR3: TGTGCTAGTGGTTTGGCTAGCGGGGGGGAAGCAGATACGCAGTATTTT.

This clone was seen a few times. The chain has TRBV5-6 and TRBJ1-5; D might be TRBD1 (6 bases). The CDR3 has 15 residues. V lost 1 base and J lost 7, with 15 bases in between. The V gene's germline CDR1 is SGHDT and CDR2 YYEEEE. The chain's CDR3 is CASSLWGQGTQPQHF. The CDR3 coding sequence is TGTGCCAGCAGCTTGTGGGGACAAGGCACGCAGCCCCAGCATTTT.

This clone was found once. The chain recombines TRBV27 with TRBJ2-5; possibly TRBD2 for D (6 bases). The V end lost 2 bases, the J end lost 5 bases, and 12 bases lay between the germline ends. The CDR3 has 14 residues. Per germline, CDR1 MNHEY and CDR2 SMNVEV (reference sequence). CDR3 loop: CASSLPGGGETQYF. The CDR3 DNA sequence: TGTGCCAGCAGTTTACCCGGTGGGGGGGAGACCCAGTACTTC.

The CDR3 loop is CASSATGGSGNTIYF. The CDR3 nucleotides are TGTGCCAGCAGCGCGACAGGGGGATCTGGAAACACCATATATTTT. V and J are TRBV9 and TRBJ1-3, with TRBD1 matching 9 bases. Germline CDR1 reads SGDLS; CDR2 reads YYNGEE. V lost 3 bases and J lost 1; bases outside the gene matches: 2. The CDR3 has 15 residues.

The chain combines TRBV7-6 with TRBJ2-3; a possible D gene is TRBD2 (6 bases). CDR1 SGHVS and CDR2 FNYEAQ come from the germline V gene. CDR3 length: 15 amino acids. Trimming removed 3 bases at V and 2 bases at J, with 12 bases between. The CDR3 sequence: CASSLLGRNTDTQYF. The CDR3 nucleotides are TGTGCCAGCAGCTTGCTCGGGAGAAACACAGATACGCAGTATTTT.

This rearrangement joins TRBV28 to TRBJ2-1; D is possibly TRBD1 (6 bases). Germline CDR1 MDHEN, CDR2 SYDVKM. V was pared by 3 bases and J by 0 bases, with 18 bases between. The CDR3 covers 18 residues. The CDR3 DNA follows: TGTGCCAGCAGTTTGGAGGACCTCAGGGGACCCTCCTACAATGAGCAGTTCTTC. Amino acid sequence: CASSLEDLRGPSYNEQFF.

The chain employs TRBV27 and TRBJ1-5; TRBD1 is a possible D gene (5 bases). The CDR3 totals 13 residues. The V end lost 4 bases, the J end lost 7 bases, and 11 bases lay between the germline ends. Germline V gene sequence: CDR1 MNHEY, CDR2 SMNVEV (reference sequence). The CDR3 nucleotides are TGTGCCAGCAGTTATGGAGGGGACCAGCCCCAGCATTTT. It translates to CASSYGGDQPQHF.

The rearrangement links TRBV28 to TRBJ1-1; D is uncertain. The CDR3 is 15 amino acids. V was cut by 6 bases and J by 7 bases, with 21 bases left in between. The germline V gene has CDR1 MDHEN and CDR2 SYDVKM. The CDR3 DNA reads TGTGCCAGCAGGACTACACTTTCCGACACTATTGAAGCTTTCTTT. As protein: CASRTTLSDTIEAFF.